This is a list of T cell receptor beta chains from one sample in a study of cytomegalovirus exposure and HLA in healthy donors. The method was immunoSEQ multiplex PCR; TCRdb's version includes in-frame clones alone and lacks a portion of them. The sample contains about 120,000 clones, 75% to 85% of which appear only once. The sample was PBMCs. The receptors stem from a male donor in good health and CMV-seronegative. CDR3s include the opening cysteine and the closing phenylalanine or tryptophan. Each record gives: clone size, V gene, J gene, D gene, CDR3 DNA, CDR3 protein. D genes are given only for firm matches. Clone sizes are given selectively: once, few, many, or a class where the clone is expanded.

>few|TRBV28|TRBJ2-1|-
TGTGCCAGCAGTCAAGATCTCGGGATTAGTGAGCAGTTCTTC
CASSQDLGISEQFF
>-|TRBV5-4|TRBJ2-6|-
TGTGCCAGCAGCTTAGGAGGGGCTGGGGCCAACGTCCTGACTTTC
CASSLGGAGANVLTF
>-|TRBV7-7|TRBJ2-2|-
TGTGCCAGCAGCCCCGTTAAAATGTCGAACACCGGGGAGCTGTTTTTT
CASSPVKMSNTGELFF
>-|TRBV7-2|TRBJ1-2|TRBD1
TGTGCCAGCAGCACACGACAGGGGGCGGGCGGCTACACCTTC
CASSTRQGAGGYTF
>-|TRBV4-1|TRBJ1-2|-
TGCGCCAGCAGCCAAGCCCAGGCGTCGGTCTATGGCTACACCTTC
CASSQAQASVYGYTF
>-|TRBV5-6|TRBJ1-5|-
TGTGCCAGCAGCACCCGGACAGAAGATCAGCCCCAGCATTTT
CASSTRTEDQPQHF
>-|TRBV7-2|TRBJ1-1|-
TGTGCCAGCAGCCCGAGGGGTCAGGGAGGTGTAGCTTTCTTT
CASSPRGQGGVAFF
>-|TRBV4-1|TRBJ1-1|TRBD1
TGCGCCAGCAGCCAAAATAAGGACAGGGGGCGGAACACTGAAGCTTTCTTT
CASSQNKDRGRNTEAFF
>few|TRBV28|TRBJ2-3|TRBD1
TGTGCCAGCAGTCGTGGGGACAGGGAAGGAGATACGCAGTATTTT
CASSRGDREGDTQYF
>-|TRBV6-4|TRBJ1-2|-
TGTGCCAGCAGTGACTCATTGGGCGGCTACACCTTC
CASSDSLGGYTF
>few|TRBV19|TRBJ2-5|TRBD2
TGTGCCAGCAAGAACTGGGGAGGGCAGGAGACCCAGTACTTC
CASKNWGGQETQYF
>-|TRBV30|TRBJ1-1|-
TGTGCCTGGGGCGACAGGCGGTTT
CAWGDRRF
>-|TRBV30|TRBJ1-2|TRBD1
TGTGCCTGGGGGGACAGGGGGTATGCGGACTATGGCTACACCTTC
CAWGDRGYADYGYTF
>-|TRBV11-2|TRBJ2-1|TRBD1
TGTGCCAGCAGCTTGGACAGGGTGAACAATGAGCAGTTCTTC
CASSLDRVNNEQFF
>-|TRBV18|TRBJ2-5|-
TGTGCCAGCTCACCACGTGACAGACAAGAGACCCAGTACTTC
CASSPRDRQETQYF
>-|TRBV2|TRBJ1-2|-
TGTGCCAGCAGTGAATGGTTTAGTAACTATGGCTACACCTTC
CASSEWFSNYGYTF
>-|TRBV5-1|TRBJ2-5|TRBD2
TGCGCCAGCAGCCAGCTAGCGGGGGTGATCATGTACCAAGAGACCCAGTACTTC
CASSQLAGVIMYQETQYF
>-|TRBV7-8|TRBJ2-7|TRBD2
TGTGCCAGCAGCTTAAGGACTGTAAGCGGGAGTCTCTACGAGCAGTACTTC
CASSLRTVSGSLYEQYF
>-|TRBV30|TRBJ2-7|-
TGTGCCTGGAGTGTACGGAGGGGTCTAGCGTCCTACGAGCAGTACTTC
CAWSVRRGLASYEQYF
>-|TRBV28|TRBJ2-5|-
TGTGCCAGCAGTTTGGGATTGGACAGGGCAGCGGGAAGAGAGACCCAGTACTTC
CASSLGLDRAAGRETQYF
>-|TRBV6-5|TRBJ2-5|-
TGTGCCAGCAGTTACGGTGGGCTACTCCAAGAGACCCAGTACTTC
CASSYGGLLQETQYF
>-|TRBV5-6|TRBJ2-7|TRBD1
TGTGCCAGCAGCAAAGGGACAGGGGGCCCTGTTACCTACGAGCAGTACTTC
CASSKGTGGPVTYEQYF
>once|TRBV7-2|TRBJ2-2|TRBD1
TGTGCCAGCAGCCCCGGGGGACAGGGGGCAGGCAGGGAGCTGTTTTTT
CASSPGGQGAGRELFF
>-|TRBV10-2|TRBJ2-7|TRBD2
TGCGCCAGCAGTGAACTAGCGGGAGGTAAAAACGAGCAGTACTTC
CASSELAGGKNEQYF
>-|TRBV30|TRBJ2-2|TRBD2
TGTGCCTGGAGTGTAGTCAGAACTAGCGGGATTTCAAGCCTACTAAACACCGGGGAGCTGTTTTTT
CAWSVVRTSGISSLLNTGELFF
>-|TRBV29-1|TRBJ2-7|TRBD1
TGCAGCGTAGTTCCGCCGGGACAGGACGTATACGAGCAGTACTTC
CSVVPPGQDVYEQYF
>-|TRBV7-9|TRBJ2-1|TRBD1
TGTGCCAGCAGCCCAGACAGGGGGCGCGACCATGAGCAGTTCTTC
CASSPDRGRDHEQFF
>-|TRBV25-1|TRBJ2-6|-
TGTGCCAGCAGTGAACGGGGGACAGCCTTCTCTGGGGCCAACGGCCTGACTTTC
CASSERGTAFSGANGLTF
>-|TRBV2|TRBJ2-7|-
TGTGCCAGCTCTATAAGAGCCGACAGGCTACAAAGCTACGAGCAGTACTTC
CASSIRADRLQSYEQYF
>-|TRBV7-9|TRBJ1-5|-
TGTGCCAGCAGCTTTGTAGTAGGGGCGTCAGGCAATCAGCCCCAGCATTTT
CASSFVVGASGNQPQHF
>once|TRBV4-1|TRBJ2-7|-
TGCGCCAGCAGCTACCTTTGGACAGACTCCTACGAGCAGTACTTC
CASSYLWTDSYEQYF
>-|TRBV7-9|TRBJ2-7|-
TGTGCCAGCAGTCCCCTCTGGGAGATCCCCTCCGAGCAGTACTTC
CASSPLWEIPSEQYF
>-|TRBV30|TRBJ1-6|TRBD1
TGTGCCTGTGGACAGGGGTATAATTCACCCCTCCACTTT
CACGQGYNSPLHF
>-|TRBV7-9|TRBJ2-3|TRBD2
TGTTCCAGCAGCTTATCACTAGCGGGGTGGAATACGCAGTATTTT
CSSSLSLAGWNTQYF
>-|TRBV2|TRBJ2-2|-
TGTGCCAGCAGGGGGGGTCGGGGGAACACCGGGGAGCTGTTTTTT
CASRGGRGNTGELFF
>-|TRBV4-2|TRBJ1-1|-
TGTGCCAGCAGCCAAGAAGGGGGGGCCTTGCGAACTGAAGCTTTCTTT
CASSQEGGALRTEAFF
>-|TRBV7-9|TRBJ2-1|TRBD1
TGTTCCAGCTTCCAAAGGGACAGCAAAGACGATGAGCAGTTCTTC
CSSFQRDSKDDEQFF
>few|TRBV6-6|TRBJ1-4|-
TGTGCCAGCAGGAGGACAGCAACTAATGAAAAACTGTTTTTT
CASRRTATNEKLFF
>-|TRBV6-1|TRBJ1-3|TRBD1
TGTGCCAGCAAGGGACAGGGGTCGAACACCATATATTTT
CASKGQGSNTIYF
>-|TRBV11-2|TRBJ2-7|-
TGTGCCAGCAGCTTTTCGCAGGGGACCTACGAGCAGTACTTC
CASSFSQGTYEQYF
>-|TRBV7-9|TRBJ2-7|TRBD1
TGTGCCAGCAGCTTAGCAGGACAGGGCCACGAGCAGTACTTC
CASSLAGQGHEQYF
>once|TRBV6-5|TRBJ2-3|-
TGTGCCAGCAGTTACTACCTGACTAATACGCAGTATTTT
CASSYYLTNTQYF
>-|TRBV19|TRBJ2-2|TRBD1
TGTGCCAGTAGAGAACCGGACAGGGATGCCGGGGAGCTGTTTTTT
CASREPDRDAGELFF
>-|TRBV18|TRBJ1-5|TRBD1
TGTGCCAGCTCACCAGGGACAGGCGTGGGTAGCAATCAGCCCCAGCATTTT
CASSPGTGVGSNQPQHF
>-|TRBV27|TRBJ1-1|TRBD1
TGTGCCAGCAGTTCAAGGACAGGGGGAAACACTGAAGCTTTCTTT
CASSSRTGGNTEAFF
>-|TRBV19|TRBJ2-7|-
TGTGCCAGTAGCCGACGGACGGGGTACGAGCAGTACTTC
CASSRRTGYEQYF
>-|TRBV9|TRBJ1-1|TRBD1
TGTGCCAGCAGCCCGACGACAGGGCTCTACACTGAAGCTTTCTTT
CASSPTTGLYTEAFF
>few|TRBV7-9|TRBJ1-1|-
TGTGCCAGCAGCTTAGATCGGGGGGCTAACACTGAAGCTTTCTTT
CASSLDRGANTEAFF
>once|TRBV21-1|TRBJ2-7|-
TGTGCCAGCAGCAAAGGGGAGCGGGGGGACTACGAGCAGTACTTC
CASSKGERGDYEQYF
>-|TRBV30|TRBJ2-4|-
TGTGCCTGGAGTGCCCCGAGCCGTCAGTACTTC
CAWSAPSRQYF
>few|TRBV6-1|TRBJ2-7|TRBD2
TGTGCCAGCAGGGGGACTAGCGTCCCCTACGAGCAGTACTTC
CASRGTSVPYEQYF
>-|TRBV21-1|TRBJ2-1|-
TGTGCCAGCAGCAATCGCCGAGCCCCGAAGAATGAGCAGTTCTTC
CASSNRRAPKNEQFF
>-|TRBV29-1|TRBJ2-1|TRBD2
TGCAGCGTGTGCTTAGCGGGGGGCGGCGAGCAGTTCTTC
CSVCLAGGGEQFF